Below are 13 T cell receptor beta chains sequenced from a single sample in a study of blood T cell repertoires in COVID-19. Method: immunoSEQ multiplex PCR; TCRdb's copy keeps in-frame clones and lacks some. This table holds 120,000 or so clones, around 87% found once. The sequencing input was peripheral blood. These receptors were obtained from a woman aged 60-75 years with acute or convalescent COVID-19.

The rearrangement joins TRBV28 to TRBJ1-5; D not certain. The CDR3 totals 13 residues. V lost 5 bases and J lost 5, with 10 bases in between. Germline V gene lookup returns CDR1 MDHEN and CDR2 SYDVKM. CDR3: CASSLGRDQPQHF. For the CDR3, the DNA is TGTGCCAGCAGTCTAGGGAGGGATCAGCCCCAGCATTTT.

The chain recombines TRBV25-1 with TRBJ1-4, with D uncertain. Germline V gene sequence: CDR1 MGHDK, CDR2 SYGVNS. Trimming shortened V by 5 bases and J by 4 bases, and 11 bases separated the two germline ends. The CDR3 is 14 residues long. CDR3 DNA: TGTGCCAGCAGTTACCGGGAAGATAATGAAAAACTGTTTTTT. This codes for CASSYREDNEKLFF. Combining the CDR3 with reference TRBV25-1 and TRBJ1-4 gives the whole variable domain EADIYQTPRYLVIGTGKKITLECSQTMGHDKMYWYQQDPGMELHLIHYSYGVNSTEKGDLSSESTVSRIRTEHFPLTLESARPSHTSQYLCASSYREDNEKLFFGSGTQLSVL.

The CDR3 DNA reads as TGTGCCAGCAGTTTCGGGGTCAATGAGCAGTTCTTC. This encodes CASSFGVNEQFF. The rearrangement uses TRBV12-3 or TRBV12-4 and TRBJ2-1, with D tentatively TRBD2 (5 bases). V shed 3 bases and J shed 6 bases, with 6 bases lying between them. The CDR3 covers 12 residues.

This rearrangement joins TRBV19 to TRBJ1-5; D unclear. Trimming cost V 3 bases and J 5 bases, with 11 bases left between them. The CDR3 is 14 amino acids. Looked up from germline, CDR1 is LNHDA and CDR2 is SQIVND (reference sequence). This CDR3 reads CASSIWGEDQPQHF. CDR3 nucleotides: TGTGCCAGTAGTATTTGGGGAGAAGATCAGCCCCAGCATTTT.

The genes are TRBV12-3 or TRBV12-4 and TRBJ2-7; D gene unclear. Trimming shortened V by 4 bases and J by 4 bases, and 8 bases separated the two germline ends. CDR3 length equals 12 residues. The CDR3, as DNA: TGTGCCAGCAGTTCTAGTTATTACGAGCAGTACGTC. This encodes CASSSSYYEQYV.

This clone was found once. The chain carries TRBV14 and TRBJ1-2; maybe TRBD1 (5 bases). V was trimmed by 2 bases and J by 8 bases, leaving 12 bases between them. This CDR3 spans 13 amino acids. CDR1 is SGHDN and CDR2 is FVKESK in the germline V gene. The DNA of the CDR3 is TGTGCCAGCAGCCAATGGGGGGTTCCGGGCTACACCTTC. Protein product: CASSQWGVPGYTF. The entire variable domain, with the rest obtained from reference TRBV14 and TRBJ1-2, is as follows: EAGVTQFPSHSVIEKGQTVTLRCDPISGHDNLYWYRRVMGKEIKFLLHFVKESKQDESGMPNNRFLAERTGGTYSTLKVQPAELEDSGVYFCASSQWGVPGYTFGSGTRLTVV.

The rearrangement links TRBV6-6 to TRBJ1-2, with 8 positions matching TRBD1. V lost 6 bases to trimming and J lost 2 bases; unmatched junction nucleotides: 8. There are 15 residues in the CDR3. CDR1 MNHNY and CDR2 SVGAGI come from the germline V gene (reference sequence). For the CDR3, the DNA is TGTGCCAGCAGACGACAGGGGTCTGGGAACTATGGCTACACCTTC. It yields the protein CASRRQGSGNYGYTF.

The chain uses TRBV29-1 and TRBJ2-1; D gene unclear. V was shortened by 3 bases and J by 0 bases, with 9 bases between the two germline ends. Germline CDR1 SQVTM, CDR2 ANQGSEA. The CDR3 is 14 residues long. The chain's CDR3 is CSVEAAISYNEQFF. The CDR3 nucleotides read TGCAGCGTTGAGGCGGCTATCTCCTACAATGAGCAGTTCTTC.

This clone was seen only once. V is TRBV4-1 and J is TRBJ1-1; D is unclear. V lost 2 bases to trimming and J lost 4 bases, with 17 bases between them. Germline CDR1 and CDR2: MGHRA and YSYEKL. The CDR3 runs 16 residues. In DNA form, the CDR3 reads TGCGCCAGCAGCCAATCGTGGCAGTCACAGATCACTGAAGCTTTCTTT. This gives the protein CASSQSWQSQITEAFF.

This chain uses TRBV5-1 with TRBJ2-1; D remains unclear. Trimming shortened V by 0 bases and J by 11 bases, and 15 bases separated the two germline ends. Germline CDR1 SGHRS, CDR2 YFSETQ. The CDR3 length is 14 residues. The CDR3 spells CASSLARSTEKQFF. The CDR3 nucleotides read TGCGCCAGCAGCTTGGCCCGGAGTACGGAGAAGCAGTTCTTC.

This sequence joins TRBV5-1 and TRBJ1-1; possible D gene TRBD1, 6 bases. The germline CDR1 and CDR2 sequences are SGHRS and YFSETQ. The CDR3 has 14 amino acids. Trimming shortened V by 2 bases and J by 5 bases, and 13 bases separated the two germline ends. DNA of the CDR3: TGCGCCAGCAGCTTTACAGGGAGAGGGACTGAAGCTTTCTTT. As protein: CASSFTGRGTEAFF.

A remark on this clone: Since the CDR3 does not end with the conserved phenylalanine or tryptophan, this likely comes from a read error. Because the CDR3's place on the DNA is in doubt, the DNA is left out and the CDR3 is given as listed by TCRdb. The chain carries TRBV20-1 and TRBJ1-1; TRBD1 is the table's D call and was not checked against the DNA. The CDR3 spans 11 residues, counting both ends. The germline gives CDR1 DFQATT, CDR2 SNEGSKA (reference sequence). The CDR3 sequence: CSARDQGSRPI.

V and J are TRBV27 and TRBJ1-1; a possible D gene is TRBD1 (5 bases). The germline CDR1 and CDR2 sequences are MNHEY and SMNVEV (reference sequence). The CDR3 is 15 residues long. Deletions cut 5 bases from V and 5 bases from J, with 18 bases between. CDR3 DNA sequence: TGTGCCAGCAGTCCACTAAAGGGGAAGGGAACTGAAGCTTTCTTT. Protein: CASSPLKGKGTEAFF.